A single sample is the source of the 10 T cell receptor beta chains below, sequenced in a study of T cell changes during pregnancy in multiple sclerosis. Measured with immunoSEQ multiplex PCR; TCRdb has only the in-frame clones, and not every one. The repertoire has 50,000 to 75,000 clones, about 93% of them found once; the top ten carry less than 3.5%. The sequenced sample was CD8+ T cells from peripheral blood mononuclear cells, obtained in the third trimester of pregnancy. All receptors come from a female donor with multiple sclerosis, enrolled in a pregnancy study.

This clone has only one observation. The chain recombines TRBV19 with TRBJ2-7, with D perhaps matching TRBD1 (5 bases). Trimming stripped 3 bases from V and 5 bases from J, with 11 bases between. CDR1 is LNHDA, CDR2 SQIVND, per germline (reference sequence). CDR3 size: 13 residues. CDR3 amino acids: CASSMVAGNEQYF. The CDR3 nucleotides are TGTGCCAGTAGTATGGTGGCAGGGAACGAGCAGTACTTC.

This chain connects TRBV7-9 to TRBJ1-5; D is uncertain. V was trimmed by 3 bases and J by 5 bases, leaving 8 bases between them. The CDR3 sequence is 13 residues long. In germline, CDR1 is SEHNR, CDR2 FQNEAQ (reference sequence). The chain's CDR3 is CASSLGDHQPQHF. CDR3 bases: TGTGCCAGCAGCTTGGGAGACCATCAGCCCCAGCATTTT.

V is TRBV10-2 and J is TRBJ2-5; TRBD2 is a possible D gene (7 bases). The V and J ends lost 5 bases and 4 bases respectively, with 14 bases between them. CDR1 and CDR2 (germline): WSHSY, SAAADI. The CDR3 covers 14 residues. CDR3 residues: CASSKQGGRETQYF. The CDR3 nucleotides read TGCGCCAGCAGTAAACAGGGCGGGAGAGAGACCCAGTACTTC.

V and J are TRBV28 and TRBJ1-4, with unresolved D. Germline CDR1 MDHEN, CDR2 SYDVKM. This CDR3 contains 14 residues. The germline V and J ends were trimmed by 5 bases and 8 bases, with 15 bases remaining between them. CDR3 bases: TGTGCCAGCAGTAAGGCTGAGGCTAGCGAAAAACTGTTTTTT. Its translation: CASSKAEASEKLFF.

The chain is built from TRBV19 and TRBJ2-5, with a weak D call TRBD2 (5 bases). V lost 6 bases to trimming and J lost 6 bases, with 23 bases between them. In germline, CDR1 is LNHDA, CDR2 SQIVND (reference sequence). The CDR3 extends over 16 amino acids. CDR3 bases: TGTGCCAGTAGGGGATCCGGTGAGGGAAAGGGAAAGACCCAGTACTTC. It is translated as CASRGSGEGKGKTQYF.

V usage is TRBV7-8 and J usage is TRBJ2-5, with D perhaps TRBD1 (5 bases). There are 15 residues in the CDR3. Germline CDR1 SGHVS, CDR2 FQNEAQ. The V end was cut by 4 bases, the J end by 1 base, with 13 bases between. CDR3 DNA sequence: TGTGCCAGCAGCTCGCTTGGGGCCCCCCAAGAGACCCAGTACTTC. Translating gives CASSSLGAPQETQYF.

The gene calls are TRBV11-2 and TRBJ2-5; D is ambiguous. CDR1 SGHAT and CDR2 FQNNGV come from the germline V gene. The CDR3 sequence is 13 residues long. V was pared by 2 bases and J by 5 bases, with 9 bases between. The CDR3 nucleotides read TGTGCCAGCAGCTTACTACAGTTGGAGACCCAGTACTTC. It codes for CASSLLQLETQYF.

The chain employs TRBV7-2 and TRBJ2-7; possibly TRBD1 for D (8 bases). There are 15 residues in the CDR3. Trimming took 1 base from V and 3 from J, leaving 13 bases between them. Germline values: CDR1 SGHTA, CDR2 FQGNSA. CDR3 sequence: CASSLGGGQVYEQYF. The CDR3 DNA reads as TGTGCCAGCAGCTTAGGGGGGGGACAGGTCTACGAGCAGTACTTC. Based on the CDR3 plus reference TRBV7-2 and TRBJ2-7, the full variable domain is GAGVSQSPSNKVTEKGKDVELRCDPISGHTALYWYRQSLGQGLEFLIYFQGNSAPDKSGLPSDRFSAERTGGSVSTLTIQRTQQEDSAVYLCASSLGGGQVYEQYFGPGTRLTVT.

Turning to this clone: In the same sample, other DNA sequences code for this CDR3. The rearrangement links TRBV5-4 to TRBJ2-7; 12 nucleotides match TRBD2. Germline values: CDR1 SGHNT, CDR2 YYREEE (reference sequence). The V gene end was trimmed by 5 bases and the J gene end by 5 bases; junction bases not matched to a gene: 11. The CDR3 runs to 16 residues. CDR3 region: CASSSTLAGGPDEQYF. CDR3 sequence (DNA): TGTGCCAGCAGTTCTACCCTAGCGGGGGGGCCCGACGAGCAGTACTTC.

The rearrangement uses TRBV19 and TRBJ1-5; D not resolved. V lost 2 bases and J lost 6, with 11 bases in between. Germline V lookup: CDR1 LNHDA, CDR2 SQIVND (reference sequence). This CDR3 region has 14 residues. CDR3 loop: CASSISGKRQPQHF. The CDR3 coding sequence is TGTGCCAGTAGTATATCCGGGAAGCGTCAGCCCCAGCATTTT.